This TCR beta chain comes out of a study of blood T cell repertoires in COVID-19. With 3 bases removed from V and 8 bases from J, the gap between germline ends came to 11 bases. The CDR3 covers 14 residues. Germline V CDR1 and CDR2: MNHEY, SMNVEV (reference sequence). As processed by the authors: Estimated nucleated cell counts came from reference gene primer amplification. Measured with immunoSEQ multiplex PCR; TCRdb has only the in-frame clones, and not every one. V and J calls and clone size are those listed in that table; D and trimming were worked out from the DNA. The sample has roughly 70,000 clones; over 85% are singletons.

This sequence was found in a man in his fifties or sixties with acute or convalescent COVID-19. The chain recombines TRBV27 with TRBJ1-6; D may be TRBD1 (6 bases). Material for sequencing was peripheral blood. DNA for the CDR3: TGTGCCAGCAGTTTCCCCAGGGGTGATTCACCCCTCCACTTT. It is translated as CASSFPRGDSPLHF.